This T cell receptor (beta chain) was found in a study of regulatory T cells in long-lasting Graves disease. Study conclusions and caveats: TRBV28, TRBJ1-2 and TRBJ2-5 were segments that persistent disease favored.

Time point noted: persistent/refractory GD, antithyroid drugs over 5 years with positive TRAb. PBMCs were the source of the RNA used for TCR sequencing. According to the study, TCR beta libraries were built with iRepertoire HTBI primers and CDR3-region Arm-PCR. Per the original methods: Identification of gene segments yielded over 60 TRBV and more than eleven TRBJ across samples. TCRdb re-called the multiplex PCR reads through MiXCR, storing one row per CDR3 protein. TCRdb, not the original authors, processed these V and J calls. In the table there are 300,000 or so distinct CDR3 sequences, around a fifth of which are singletons. This CDR3 has 14 amino acids. Germline CDR1 is SGHDT and CDR2 is YYEEEE. V shed 3 bases and J 2 bases; nucleotides not matched to a gene: 5. This clonotype appeared a few times. The antigen is unknown.

This sequence originates from a female donor with Graves disease. The rearrangement links TRBV5-6 to TRBJ2-7; 7 bases fit TRBD1. The material sequenced was peripheral blood mononuclear cells (PBMCs), taken when the disease was refractory, from a patient treated with antithyroid drugs. CDR3 DNA sequence: TGTGCCAGCAGCTCAACGGACAGGACCTACGAGCAGTACTTC. This sequence encodes CASSSTDRTYEQYF. The complete variable domain, with remaining parts taken from reference TRBV5-6 and TRBJ2-7, reads DAGVTQSPTHLIKTRGQQVTLRCSPKSGHDTVSWYQQALGQGPQFIFQYYEEEERQRGNFPDRFSGHQFPNYSSELNVNALLLGDSALYLCASSSTDRTYEQYFGPGTRLTVT.